The rows below give T cell receptor beta chains drawn from one sample of a study of blood T cells in healthy people across ages. TCRdb reprocessed the 5' RACE reads with MiXCR, giving one entry per CDR3 protein. Of 550,000 to 750,000 distinct CDR3 sequences listed, roughly 21% are singletons. Sample: blood. Receptors were obtained from a man aged 70 or older in good health. The CDR3 runs from the conserved cysteine through the conserved F or W. A D gene is named only where the DNA matches it firmly. Clone size, where shown, is once, few, many, or a class for clones that have expanded.

few	TRBD1	TRBV3-1	TRBJ2-7	TGTGCCAGCAGCCAAGCGGGGACAGAGTACGAGCAGTACTTC	CASSQAGTEYEQYF
-	-	TRBV20-1	TRBJ2-1	TGCAGTGCTGCTTGGAGGGCAGAGCAGTTCTTC	CSAAWRAEQFF
once	TRBD2	TRBV30	TRBJ2-5	TGTGCCTGGAGTGTCTGGGGACTCAAGCGGGGGCAAGAGACCCAGTACTTC	CAWSVWGLKRGQETQYF
-	TRBD1	TRBV14	TRBJ1-2	TGTGCCAGCAGCGCCCGGACAGGGGACGGCTACACCTTC	CASSARTGDGYTF
-	-	TRBV7-2	TRBJ2-5	TGTGCCAGCAGCGAACAGGGCCGAGGGGAGACCCAGTACTTC	CASSEQGRGETQYF
-	TRBD2	TRBV20-1	TRBJ2-1	TGCAGTGCTAGACCCGGGACTAGCGGGAGACCGGGCAATGAGCAGTTCTTC	CSARPGTSGRPGNEQFF
many	TRBD2	TRBV28	TRBJ2-5	TGTGCCAGCAGTTCTCCTAGCGGGGAGACCCAGTACTTC	CASSSPSGETQYF
few	TRBD1	TRBV7-7	TRBJ2-7	TGTGCTAGCAGCTTAGGGGACAGGGACTACGAGCAGTACTTC	CASSLGDRDYEQYF
many	-	TRBV9	TRBJ2-2	TGTGCCAGCAGCGTGCCTAGCGATGCCCCTACCGGGGAGCTGTTTTTT	CASSVPSDAPTGELFF
few	TRBD1	TRBV5-1	TRBJ2-3	TGCGCCAGCAGCGGGACAGGGGAACCAGATACGCAGTATTTT	CASSGTGEPDTQYF
-	TRBD2	TRBV7-7	TRBJ2-2	TGTGCTAGCAGCCCGTCACGACTAGCAGCGAACACCGGGGAGCTGTTTTTT	CASSPSRLAANTGELFF
few	TRBD1	TRBV6-5	TRBJ2-7	TGTGCCAGCAGTTACCTCCGAGGACAGGGGGCCTACGAGCAGTACTTC	CASSYLRGQGAYEQYF
-	-	TRBV6-6	TRBJ1-1	TGTGCCAGCCGGGGGGGCAGGGAAGCTTTCTTT	CASRGGREAFF
few	-	TRBV6-2/TRBV6-3	TRBJ2-3	TGTGCCAGCAGTTACGTTCGGGAGCCAGATACGCAGTATTTT	CASSYVREPDTQYF
few	-	TRBV20-1	TRBJ2-5	TGCAGTGCTAGAGCCCGAAGCCGGATCGAGACCCAGTACTTC	CSARARSRIETQYF
-	-	TRBV19	TRBJ1-1	TGTGCCAGTATCAGGGACGTGAACACTGAAGCTTTCTTT	CASIRDVNTEAFF
few	TRBD2	TRBV20-1	TRBJ2-1	TGCAGTGCCCCCCGGGGTAGCGGGAGGTTCGATGAGCAGTTCTTC	CSAPRGSGRFDEQFF
-	-	TRBV2	TRBJ2-7	TGTGCCAGCTCCCTCGAAGAACGCCTCTCCTACGAGCAGTACTTC	CASSLEERLSYEQYF
few	TRBD1	TRBV6-2/TRBV6-3	TRBJ1-2	TGTGCCAGCAGTTACTTTTTTGGGACAGGAACGGATGGCTACACCTTC	CASSYFFGTGTDGYTF
few	-	TRBV7-2	TRBJ2-2	TGTGCCAGCAGAACGGGACATGGCACCGGGGAGCTGTTTTTT	CASRTGHGTGELFF
-	-	TRBV6-6	TRBJ2-7	TGTGCCAGCAGTAAGGACGGATACTCCTACGAGCAGTACTTC	CASSKDGYSYEQYF